This T cell receptor beta chain was sequenced in a study of shared clonotypes between healthy human individuals. Study outcomes and limitations: All-four-donor shared clonotypes had higher generation probabilities than non-shared clonotypes did.

An assay was performed, and its level was deep. The material for each subset, its genomic DNA, was split evenly across several immunoSEQ plates. In the authors' workflow: Filtering of immunoSEQ junctional sequences could not match full-length read filtering. Sequencing was performed with immunoSEQ multiplex PCR; in TCRdb, only in-frame clones are kept and a portion is missing. V and J calls and clone size are given by that table; D and trimming were obtained from the DNA. The data contain roughly 1,800,000 clones, about 95% of them seen just once; the ten biggest clones take up 0.9% to 1.5%. Germline V gene lookup returns CDR1 MGHRA and CDR2 YSYEKL. This CDR3 region has 15 residues. V lost 1 base and J lost 5; bases outside the gene matches: 6. As concerns this clone: No antigen is known for it.

Naive CD8 populations comprised CD45RO-negative cells positively selected for CCR7, excluding terminally differentiated effector memory CD45RA+ cells. The gene calls are TRBV4-1 and TRBJ1-1; 8 positions agree with TRBD1. The sequencing input was naive CD8+ T cells sorted from blood. The TCR originated in a man younger than 35 in good health. The CDR3 DNA follows: TGCGCCAGCAGCCAAGGGGCAGGGGGCCGAACTGAAGCTTTCTTT. Translation gives CASSQGAGGRTEAFF.